This is a list of T cell receptor beta chains from one sample in a study of blood T cells in healthy people across ages. MiXCR, applied by TCRdb to the 5' RACE reads, yields one record per CDR3 protein. The sample has about 1.8 million distinct CDR3 sequences, roughly 50% seen once. The material sequenced was blood. The source of these receptors is a woman between 35 and 50 years old in good health. Each CDR3 is given with its conserved first and last residue. A D gene is named only where the DNA matches it firmly. For some rows the clone size is stated as once, few or many, or as a class when expanded; others skip it.

J gene: TRBJ2-1
D gene: .
V gene: TRBV28
clone size: .
CDR3 DNA: TGTGCCAGCAGTCAGGTATGGGACGGCAGGCGAGATGAGCAGTTCTTC
CDR3 protein: CASSQVWDGRRDEQFF

J gene: TRBJ1-2
D gene: .
V gene: TRBV10-3
clone size: .
CDR3 DNA: TGTGCCACCAAGAAAGGCGAGGGGTTGATCTATGGCTACACCTTC
CDR3 protein: CATKKGEGLIYGYTF

J gene: TRBJ2-1
D gene: .
V gene: TRBV24-1
clone size: few
CDR3 DNA: TGTGCCACCAGTGATCCCACCGTCGGGGCCCGTCCAGGCGATGAGCAGTTCTTC
CDR3 protein: CATSDPTVGARPGDEQFF

J gene: TRBJ2-3
D gene: TRBD1
V gene: TRBV5-1
clone size: few
CDR3 DNA: TGCGCCAGCGGACAGGGGGCTCGAGCAGATACGCAGTATTTT
CDR3 protein: CASGQGARADTQYF

J gene: TRBJ2-7
D gene: TRBD1
V gene: TRBV6-2/TRBV6-3
clone size: few
CDR3 DNA: TGTGCCAGCAGTCAAACAGGGGTAATCGGCGAGCAGTACTTC
CDR3 protein: CASSQTGVIGEQYF

J gene: TRBJ1-4
D gene: .
V gene: TRBV5-6
clone size: .
CDR3 DNA: TGTGCCAGCAGCTTGGGACCTCCGGGAAAACTGTTTTTT
CDR3 protein: CASSLGPPGKLFF

J gene: TRBJ2-1
D gene: TRBD2
V gene: TRBV7-2
clone size: .
CDR3 DNA: TGTGCCAGCAGCTTATTTTCGCAGGGAGGGAATGAGCAGTTCTTC
CDR3 protein: CASSLFSQGGNEQFF

J gene: TRBJ1-6
D gene: TRBD1
V gene: TRBV28
clone size: .
CDR3 DNA: TGTGCCAGCAGTTCGAGACAGGGTCCTAATTCACCCCTCCACTTT
CDR3 protein: CASSSRQGPNSPLHF

J gene: TRBJ2-7
D gene: .
V gene: TRBV6-5
clone size: .
CDR3 DNA: TGTGCCAGCAGTTACGCAGGGATAGGGAACGAGCAGTACTTC
CDR3 protein: CASSYAGIGNEQYF

J gene: TRBJ1-4
D gene: .
V gene: TRBV28
clone size: .
CDR3 DNA: TGTGCCAGCAGTTTATATGGAAAACTGTTTTTT
CDR3 protein: CASSLYGKLFF

J gene: TRBJ2-1
D gene: TRBD1
V gene: TRBV3-1
clone size: .
CDR3 DNA: TGTGCCAGCAGCCAGGGACAGAGATACTACAATGAGCAGTTCTTC
CDR3 protein: CASSQGQRYYNEQFF

J gene: TRBJ2-1
D gene: .
V gene: TRBV9
clone size: .
CDR3 DNA: TGTGCCAGCAGCCCGGACTCTGGCTCCTACAATGAGCAGTTCTTC
CDR3 protein: CASSPDSGSYNEQFF

J gene: TRBJ2-3
D gene: TRBD2
V gene: TRBV4-2
clone size: .
CDR3 DNA: TGTGTCAGCAGCCAAGATTCAGCGGGGGGGCCTGAAGATACGCAGTATTTT
CDR3 protein: CVSSQDSAGGPEDTQYF

J gene: TRBJ2-7
D gene: TRBD2
V gene: TRBV9
clone size: once
CDR3 DNA: TGTGCCAGCAGCGCCCGACTAGCGGGGAGCTCCTACGAGCAGTACTTC
CDR3 protein: CASSARLAGSSYEQYF

J gene: TRBJ2-7
D gene: .
V gene: TRBV20-1
clone size: once
CDR3 DNA: TGCAGTGCTAGATTTCCGGACAGTTCCTACGAGCAGTACTTC
CDR3 protein: CSARFPDSSYEQYF

J gene: TRBJ2-1
D gene: .
V gene: TRBV6-2/TRBV6-3
clone size: .
CDR3 DNA: TGTGCCAGCAGCCCCTGGGGGCTAGCCTCCTACAATGAGCAGTTCTTC
CDR3 protein: CASSPWGLASYNEQFF

J gene: TRBJ2-1
D gene: .
V gene: TRBV6-2/TRBV6-3
clone size: .
CDR3 DNA: TGTGCCAGCAGTTACTCGGGGGTTCATGAGCAGTTCTTC
CDR3 protein: CASSYSGVHEQFF

J gene: TRBJ2-7
D gene: .
V gene: TRBV5-5
clone size: .
CDR3 DNA: TGTGCCAGCAGCAAAAAAACGGAGTGGGACGAGCAGTACTTC
CDR3 protein: CASSKKTEWDEQYF

J gene: TRBJ2-7
D gene: TRBD1
V gene: TRBV6-6
clone size: .
CDR3 DNA: TGTGCCAGCAGCGCTACGGGGGGGACAGGGGTCTACGAGCAGTACTTC
CDR3 protein: CASSATGGTGVYEQYF

J gene: TRBJ2-5
D gene: TRBD2
V gene: TRBV27
clone size: .
CDR3 DNA: TGTGCCAGCAGCGGACTAGCGGGGGGGGAGACCCAGTACTTC
CDR3 protein: CASSGLAGGETQYF

J gene: TRBJ1-6
D gene: TRBD1
V gene: TRBV3-1
clone size: few
CDR3 DNA: TGTGCCAGCAGCCAAGAACTTGGCGGACAGGGGCTATATAATTCACCCCTCCACTTT
CDR3 protein: CASSQELGGQGLYNSPLHF

J gene: TRBJ2-4
D gene: TRBD1
V gene: TRBV28
clone size: .
CDR3 DNA: TGTGCCAGCAGTTTAAGCCCCGCCCGGACAGGGTCAGCCAAAAACATTCAGTACTTC
CDR3 protein: CASSLSPARTGSAKNIQYF

J gene: TRBJ2-7
D gene: TRBD1
V gene: TRBV6-5
clone size: .
CDR3 DNA: TGTGCCAGCAGCCCGGGACAGAGCTTTTACTACGAGCAGTACTTC
CDR3 protein: CASSPGQSFYYEQYF

J gene: TRBJ2-1
D gene: TRBD2
V gene: TRBV3-1
clone size: .
CDR3 DNA: TGTGCCAGCAGCCTGCCTGGCGGGAGCAACAATGAGCAGTTCTTC
CDR3 protein: CASSLPGGSNNEQFF

J gene: TRBJ2-4
D gene: TRBD2
V gene: TRBV20-1
clone size: .
CDR3 DNA: TGCAGCGACCGACTAGCGGGAAACATTCAGTACTTC
CDR3 protein: CSDRLAGNIQYF

J gene: TRBJ1-1
D gene: .
V gene: TRBV5-1
clone size: few
CDR3 DNA: TGCGCCAGCAGCTTGGTTGAGTTGGCAGGGGCCCGGAACACTGAAGCTTTCTTT
CDR3 protein: CASSLVELAGARNTEAFF

J gene: TRBJ2-7
D gene: .
V gene: TRBV12-3/TRBV12-4
clone size: .
CDR3 DNA: TGTGCCAGCAGTTTCACGCACGACAGAGTTCGGGTCTACGAGCAGTACTTC
CDR3 protein: CASSFTHDRVRVYEQYF

J gene: TRBJ2-3
D gene: .
V gene: TRBV7-9
clone size: .
CDR3 DNA: TGTGCCAGCAGCTTAGAGTCCATCCGGGACAAGCGCACAGATACGCAGTATTTT
CDR3 protein: CASSLESIRDKRTDTQYF

J gene: TRBJ2-7
D gene: .
V gene: TRBV6-1
clone size: .
CDR3 DNA: TGTGCCAGCAGTGGATCAGGGCGCTCTTACGAGCAGTACTTC
CDR3 protein: CASSGSGRSYEQYF

J gene: TRBJ2-4
D gene: .
V gene: TRBV27
clone size: .
CDR3 DNA: TGTGCCAGCCCTCGAGGGGTAGACATTCAGTACTTC
CDR3 protein: CASPRGVDIQYF

J gene: TRBJ2-7
D gene: .
V gene: TRBV20-1
clone size: .
CDR3 DNA: TGCAGTGCTAGTGGGTTTGGACAGCCCTACGAGCAGTACTTC
CDR3 protein: CSASGFGQPYEQYF

J gene: TRBJ2-1
D gene: .
V gene: TRBV11-1
clone size: few
CDR3 DNA: TGTGCCAGCAGCTTTTGGACAGCGAGAGAGGGGCAGTTCTTC
CDR3 protein: CASSFWTAREGQFF

J gene: TRBJ2-1
D gene: TRBD2
V gene: TRBV28
clone size: .
CDR3 DNA: TGTGCCAGCAGACCTCCGGGGCGGGGGTTCAATGAGCAGTTCTTC
CDR3 protein: CASRPPGRGFNEQFF

J gene: TRBJ1-5
D gene: .
V gene: TRBV20-1
clone size: .
CDR3 DNA: TGCAGTGCTGGCCGAGGTCGAAATAGCAATCAGCCCCAGCATTTT
CDR3 protein: CSAGRGRNSNQPQHF

J gene: TRBJ2-1
D gene: TRBD2
V gene: TRBV7-9
clone size: once
CDR3 DNA: TGTGCCAGCAGCTTAGGAGGGGGGACTAGCCCTCACAATGAGCAGTTCTTC
CDR3 protein: CASSLGGGTSPHNEQFF

J gene: TRBJ1-4
D gene: TRBD1
V gene: TRBV4-1
clone size: .
CDR3 DNA: TGCGCCAGCAGCCAAGAACAGGGGCGGAGTGAAAAACTGTTTTTT
CDR3 protein: CASSQEQGRSEKLFF

J gene: TRBJ1-4
D gene: .
V gene: TRBV16
clone size: .
CDR3 DNA: TGTGCCAGCAGCCCCCTGGAGGGGGAGCCTAATGAAAAACTGTTTTTT
CDR3 protein: CASSPLEGEPNEKLFF

J gene: TRBJ2-3
D gene: .
V gene: TRBV15
clone size: few
CDR3 DNA: TGTGCCACCAGCAGAGACAGGTTCACAGATACGCAGTATTTT
CDR3 protein: CATSRDRFTDTQYF

J gene: TRBJ1-5
D gene: .
V gene: TRBV5-6
clone size: .
CDR3 DNA: TGTGCCAGCAGCCCGGCCCCCGGAGACAATCAGCCCCAGCATTTT
CDR3 protein: CASSPAPGDNQPQHF

J gene: TRBJ1-2
D gene: .
V gene: TRBV28
clone size: many
CDR3 DNA: TGTGCCAGCAGTTCCTATGGCTACACCTTC
CDR3 protein: CASSSYGYTF